This T cell receptor (beta chain) was sequenced in a study of blood T cell repertoires in COVID-19. Study details: Sources were T cells, B-cell-depleted T cells, or PBMCs; the material itself was cDNA or gDNA.

Here immunoSEQ multiplex PCR was the method, and the copy in TCRdb shows in-frame clones only, minus some. The table shows around 95,000 clones, with about 90% occurring only once. Per the germline V gene, CDR1 is SEHNR and CDR2 is FQNEAQ (reference sequence). The V segment lost 2 bases and the J segment 1 base; nucleotides outside the gene matches: 9. This CDR3 is 18 amino acids long. The chain uses TRBV7-9 and TRBJ1-2, with 11 bases fitting TRBD1. The TCR was taken from a man aged 25 to 40 in a cohort sampled during active COVID-19. Sample: peripheral blood. The CDR3 reads CASSLSVPGQGDNYGYTF. For the CDR3, the DNA is TGTGCCAGCAGCTTATCCGTCCCGGGACAGGGGGATAACTATGGCTACACCTTC. Looking up the rest from reference TRBV7-9 and TRBJ1-2 gives the full variable domain: DTGVSQNPRHKITKRGQNVTFRCDPISEHNRLYWYRQTLGQGPEFLTYFQNEAQLEKSRLLSDRFSAERPKGSFSTLEIQRTEQGDSAMYLCASSLSVPGQGDNYGYTFGSGTRLTVV.